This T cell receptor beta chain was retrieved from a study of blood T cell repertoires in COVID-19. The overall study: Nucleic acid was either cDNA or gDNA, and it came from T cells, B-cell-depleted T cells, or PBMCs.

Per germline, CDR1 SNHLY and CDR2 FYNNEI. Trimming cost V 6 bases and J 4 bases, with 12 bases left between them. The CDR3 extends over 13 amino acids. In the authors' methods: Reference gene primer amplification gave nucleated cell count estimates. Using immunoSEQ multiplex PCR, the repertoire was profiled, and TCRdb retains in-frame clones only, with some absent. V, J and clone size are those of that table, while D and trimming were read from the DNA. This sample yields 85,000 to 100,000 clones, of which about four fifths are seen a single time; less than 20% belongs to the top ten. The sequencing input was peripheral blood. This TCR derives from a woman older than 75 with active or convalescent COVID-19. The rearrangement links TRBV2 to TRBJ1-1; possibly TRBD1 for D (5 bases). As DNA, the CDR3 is TGTGCCAGCAGACCCGGGGGAGGCACTGAAGCTTTCTTT. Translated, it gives CASRPGGGTEAFF.